This TCR beta chain comes out of a study of blood T cell repertoires in COVID-19. About the study: The United States, Italy and Spain provided the acute and convalescent COVID-19 samples. In each case, the material was cDNA or gDNA derived from T cells, B-cell-depleted T cells, or PBMCs.

The V gene lost 2 bases and the J gene lost 3 bases, with 13 bases spanning the gap. This CDR3 is 15 amino acids long. The germline CDR1 and CDR2 sequences are MNHEY and SVGAGI. Methods used by the authors: Scientists estimated how many nucleated cells there were by amplifying reference gene primers. Profiled with immunoSEQ multiplex PCR; TCRdb holds only in-frame clones, not every one. V, J and clone size derive from that table, while D and trimming were established from the DNA sequence. This sample carries about 240,000 clones, around 83% of them seen once, and the ten largest clones take 1.5% to 2%.

The TCR comes from a man aged 30 to 45 who had recovered from COVID-19. What was sequenced was peripheral blood. This chain joins TRBV6-5 and TRBJ1-2; possible D gene TRBD1, 6 bases. CDR3 sequence: CASSYRQGKDYGYTF. The CDR3 nucleotides read TGTGCCAGCAGTTACCGTCAGGGGAAGGACTATGGCTACACCTTC.